This TCR beta chain was captured in a study of graft-versus-host responses after intestinal transplantation. Study as a whole: Multivisceral, liver-intestinal, or isolated intestinal transplants were performed in recipients. Anti-thymocyte globulin induction was given to all recipients, followed by tacrolimus and steroids for about 3 years.

The CDR3 length is 13 residues. Germline CDR1 is MNHNY and CDR2 is SVGAGI (reference sequence). V was shortened by 6 bases and J by 4 bases, with 12 bases between the two germline ends. As regards this clone: Its antigen is undetermined.

Profiled with immunoSEQ multiplex PCR; TCRdb holds only in-frame clones, not every one. The repertoire holds roughly 90,000 clones, with 88% as singletons. The J gene is TRBJ2-5, the V gene TRBV6-6; the D is unclear. Sequencing used unstimulated CD4+ T cells sorted from spleen or lymph node cells, obtained before transplant. The sequence derives from a human donor who was the organ donor for an intestinal transplant. In nucleotides, the CDR3 is TGTGCCAGCAGGCGATATAGTGGAGAGACCCAGTACTTC. It is translated as CASRRYSGETQYF.